This record covers a single TCR beta chain. Its matching antigen is unknown. The sample holds other DNA sequences that translate to the same CDR3. The sample comes from a study of shared clonotypes between healthy human individuals. Overall study results and limits: The small donor group covered limited genetic and exposure diversity. Memory subsets had estimated richness that was generally smaller than that of naive subsets.

In the naive CD8 group, cells lacked CD45RO and were positively selected for CCR7, so terminally differentiated effector memory CD45RA+ cells were left out. Every donor, a Caucasian adult, lived in Nashville, Tennessee. Template for every sorted-subset replicate PCR totaled approximately 0.2 ug DNA, roughly 30,000 T cell genomes. Libraries were prepared by immunoSEQ multiplex PCR; TCRdb keeps only in-frame clonotypes and omits some of them. Of about 2.2 million clones detected, 80% to 95% appear once; the ten largest clones hold about 1.7%. Sequenced input: naive CD8+ T cells from PBMCs. The receptor's source is a man younger than 35 in good health. Some clones in this sample may be carry-over from other donors' samples.

In DNA form, the CDR3 reads TGTGCCAGCAGCTTAGGGGTAAACTATGGCTACACCTTC. Translated: CASSLGVNYGYTF. V is TRBV11-2 and J is TRBJ1-2; D gene unclear. Trimming removed 1 base from V and 2 bases from J, with 5 bases in between. In germline, CDR1 is SGHAT, CDR2 FQNNGV. This CDR3 is 13 amino acids long. Drawing the rest from reference TRBV11-2 and TRBJ1-2, the complete variable domain is EAGVAQSPRYKIIEKRQSVAFWCNPISGHATLYWYQQILGQGPKLLIQFQNNGVVDDSQLPKDRFSAERLKGVDSTLKIQPAKLEDSAVYLCASSLGVNYGYTFGSGTRLTVV.